This T cell receptor (beta chain) derives from a study of lymphopenia after photon versus proton radiotherapy. Points on this clone: Antigen: not known.

Study outcomes and limitations: After the lymphocyte nadir, photon-treated repertoires showed oligoclonal expansion, especially of CD8+ Temra cells. Better survival with proton therapy was suggested as possible, not demonstrated.

Profiling relied on immunoSEQ multiplex PCR, and the TCRdb table lists in-frame clones only, not all of them. The repertoire has tens of thousands of clones, 89% of them found once; the top ten carry about 6.3%. Trimming took 5 bases from V and 4 from J; bases not matched to a gene: 6. The CDR3 loop spans 17 amino acids. Per germline, CDR1 SGHNT and CDR2 YENEEA. The chain combines TRBV11-3 with TRBJ2-2; 14 nucleotides line up with TRBD2. Material: peripheral blood, obtained from a patient treated with proton-based radiotherapy. The clonotype originates from a woman between 65 and 79 years old with pancreatic cancer. Some clones in this sample may be carry-over from other donors' samples. The CDR3 here is CASSTGTSGSGTGELFF. The CDR3 DNA sequence: TGTGCCAGCAGCACTGGGACTAGCGGGAGTGGCACCGGGGAGCTGTTTTTT.